A selection of T cell receptor beta chains follows, all from one sample in a study of sequential checkpoint blockade in melanoma. Profiled with immunoSEQ multiplex PCR; TCRdb holds only in-frame clones, not every one. This sample has approximately 20,000 clones, with around 72% found just once. The sample was tumor tissue (inferred from file names), taken from a patient given nivolumab and ipilimumab in sequence. Source of these receptors: a human donor with melanoma. The CDR3 runs from the conserved cysteine through the conserved F or W. A D gene is named only where the DNA matches it firmly. Clone size is stated in some rows and not others, as once, few, many or a class when expanded.

>NA|NA|TRBJ1-1|TRBV12-1
TGTGCCAGCAGCTTAACCGGGGAGGGGGCTATGTCCACTGAAGCTTTCTTT
CASSLTGEGAMSTEAFF
>NA|NA|TRBJ2-1|TRBV13
TGTGCCAGCAGCCAAACAGCTCACGGCTACAATGAGCAGTTCTTC
CASSQTAHGYNEQFF
>TRBD1|NA|TRBJ2-7|TRBV5-1
TGCGCCAGCAGCAGGGACAGAGACCAGACCTACGAGCAGTACTTC
CASSRDRDQTYEQYF
>TRBD1|NA|TRBJ1-1|TRBV7-7
TGTGCCAGCATCCCAGGGGGGGTCGGGGACACTGAAGCTTTCTTT
CASIPGGVGDTEAFF
>NA|NA|TRBJ2-5|TRBV7-6
TGTGCCAGCAGCCCGGGACTCGGGAGAGAAGAGACCCAGTACTTC
CASSPGLGREETQYF
>NA|large|TRBJ1-6|TRBV6-8
TGTGCCAGCAGTACCTCGGGGACCCGGGACTCACCCCTCCACTTT
CASSTSGTRDSPLHF
>NA|NA|TRBJ2-1|TRBV14
TGTGCCAGCAGCCACCCCCCGGCCAGTGAGCAGTTCTTC
CASSHPPASEQFF
>TRBD1|NA|TRBJ1-1|TRBV6-8
TGTGCCAGCAGTTACCTCCGACAGGGAGGAGTTGAAGGTACTGAAGCTTTCTTT
CASSYLRQGGVEGTEAFF
>NA|few|TRBJ2-1|TRBV6-8
TGTGCCAGCAGTTACGACCGGTCCTATGAGCAGTTCTTC
CASSYDRSYEQFF
>TRBD2|NA|TRBJ2-1|TRBV29-1
TGCAGCGTTGGGTCGGGAGGGGGTGAGCAGTTCTTC
CSVGSGGGEQFF
>TRBD2|NA|TRBJ2-1|TRBV11-3
TGTGCCAGCAGCTTAGAAGGTGGTAGGGCTAGCGGGGGCTATGAGCAGTTCTTC
CASSLEGGRASGGYEQFF
>TRBD1|few|TRBJ2-3|TRBV11-3
TGTGCCAGCAGCCAAGGGACAGGGAGGGATACGCAGTATTTT
CASSQGTGRDTQYF
>NA|NA|TRBJ1-4|TRBV6-8
TGTGCCAGCAGTGCCCGGGGCCTAGGGGGAGAAAAACTGTTTTTT
CASSARGLGGEKLFF
>NA|NA|TRBJ2-2|TRBV18
TGTGCCAGCTCACCCCCCAGTATGTTGGCGGAGCTGTTTTTT
CASSPPSMLAELFF
>NA|NA|TRBJ2-1|TRBV29-1
TGCAGCGTTGGGACGGGGCTCTACAATGAGCAGTTCTTC
CSVGTGLYNEQFF
>NA|NA|TRBJ2-2|TRBV11-3
TGTGCCAGCAGCTTGGTCGGGGCGAACACCGGGGAGCTGTTTTTT
CASSLVGANTGELFF
>TRBD1|few|TRBJ1-5|TRBV2
TGTGCCAGCAGTGAGACAGGGTCGCGTGGTCAGCCCCAGCATTTT
CASSETGSRGQPQHF
>TRBD1|NA|TRBJ2-5|TRBV7-6
TGTGCCAGCAGCCGAGACAGGGGGCTCGGGGAGACCCAGTACTTC
CASSRDRGLGETQYF